This TCR beta chain was recovered during a study of blood T cell repertoires in COVID-19. For the study at large: Material from acute and convalescent COVID-19 was sourced from the United States, Italy and Spain. The cDNA or gDNA used as material had been derived from T cells, B-cell-depleted T cells, or PBMCs.

In the original analysis: Counts of nucleated cells, estimated from reference gene primer amplification, were obtained. Only in-frame clones appear in the TCRdb table, and some are missing; sequencing was by immunoSEQ multiplex PCR. V and J calls and clone size are copied from that table; D and trimming were computed from the DNA. The sample consists of 150,000 to 200,000 clones, more than 75% of them appearing once. The CDR3 runs 15 residues. V dropped 2 bases and J dropped 5; count of bases not matched to a gene: 6. The germline gives CDR1 SGHTA, CDR2 FQGNSA. The V gene is TRBV7-2, the J gene TRBJ2-5; 9 bases fit TRBD1. The TCR originated in a human donor in a cohort sampled during active COVID-19. The specimen sequenced was peripheral blood. The CDR3 region has the DNA TGTGCCAGCAGCTTACTTAGACAGGGGGGCGAGACCCAGTACTTC. Encoded protein: CASSLLRQGGETQYF. Full variable domain (rest looked up from reference TRBV7-2 and TRBJ2-5): GAGVSQSPSNKVTEKGKDVELRCDPISGHTALYWYRQSLGQGLEFLIYFQGNSAPDKSGLPSDRFSAERTGGSVSTLTIQRTQQEDSAVYLCASSLLRQGGETQYFGPGTRLLVL.